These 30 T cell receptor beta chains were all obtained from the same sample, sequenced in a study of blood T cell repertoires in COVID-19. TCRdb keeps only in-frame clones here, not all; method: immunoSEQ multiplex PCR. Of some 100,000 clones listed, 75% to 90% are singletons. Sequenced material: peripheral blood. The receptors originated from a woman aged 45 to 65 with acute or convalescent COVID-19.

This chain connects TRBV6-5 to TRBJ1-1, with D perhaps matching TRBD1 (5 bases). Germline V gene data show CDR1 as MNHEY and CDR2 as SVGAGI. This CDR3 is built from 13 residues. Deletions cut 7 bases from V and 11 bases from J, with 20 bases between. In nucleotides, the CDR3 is TGTGCCAGCACCACTAGGGGAGGCGCCGGGGCTTTCTTT. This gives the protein CASTTRGGAGAFF.

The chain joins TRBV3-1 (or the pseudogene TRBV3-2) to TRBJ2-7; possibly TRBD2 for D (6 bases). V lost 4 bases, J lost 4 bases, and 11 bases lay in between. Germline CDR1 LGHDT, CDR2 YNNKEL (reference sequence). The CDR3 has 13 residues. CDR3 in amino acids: CASSPAGPYEQYF. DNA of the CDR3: TGTGCCAGCAGCCCGGCGGGGCCTTACGAGCAGTACTTC.

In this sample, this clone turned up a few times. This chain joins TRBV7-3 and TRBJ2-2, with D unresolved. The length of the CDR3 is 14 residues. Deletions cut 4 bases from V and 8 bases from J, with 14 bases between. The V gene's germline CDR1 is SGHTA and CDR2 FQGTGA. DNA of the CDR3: TGTGCCAGCAGCTCCCTAGGATCCGGGGGGGAGCTGTTTTTT. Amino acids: CASSSLGSGGELFF.

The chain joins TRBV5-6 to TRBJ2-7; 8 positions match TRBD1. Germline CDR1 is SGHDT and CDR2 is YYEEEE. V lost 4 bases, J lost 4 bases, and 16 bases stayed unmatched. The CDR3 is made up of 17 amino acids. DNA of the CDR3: TGTGCCAGCAGCATCGGTTGGGGACAGGAGAGGAAGTACGAGCAGTACTTC. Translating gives CASSIGWGQERKYEQYF. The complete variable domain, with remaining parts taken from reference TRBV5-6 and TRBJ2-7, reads DAGVTQSPTHLIKTRGQQVTLRCSPKSGHDTVSWYQQALGQGPQFIFQYYEEEERQRGNFPDRFSGHQFPNYSSELNVNALLLGDSALYLCASSIGWGQERKYEQYFGPGTRLTVT.

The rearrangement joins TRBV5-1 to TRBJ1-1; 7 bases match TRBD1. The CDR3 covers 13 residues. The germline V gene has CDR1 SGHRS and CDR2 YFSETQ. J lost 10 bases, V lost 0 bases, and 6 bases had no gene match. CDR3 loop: CASSLGDGDRAFF. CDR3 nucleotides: TGCGCCAGCAGCTTGGGGGACGGGGACAGAGCTTTCTTT. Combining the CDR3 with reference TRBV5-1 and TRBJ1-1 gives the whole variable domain KAGVTQTPRYLIKTRGQQVTLSCSPISGHRSVSWYQQTPGQGLQFLFEYFSETQRNKGNFPGRFSGRQFSNSRSEMNVSTLELGDSALYLCASSLGDGDRAFFGQGTRLTVV.

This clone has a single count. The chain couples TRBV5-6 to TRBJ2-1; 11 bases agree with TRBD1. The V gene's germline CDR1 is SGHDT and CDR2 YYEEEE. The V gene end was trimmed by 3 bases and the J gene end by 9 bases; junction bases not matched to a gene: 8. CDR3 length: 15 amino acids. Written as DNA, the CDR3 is TGTGCCAGCAGCTCCTTCGGGACAGGGGGACGTGAGCAGTTCTTC. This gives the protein CASSSFGTGGREQFF.

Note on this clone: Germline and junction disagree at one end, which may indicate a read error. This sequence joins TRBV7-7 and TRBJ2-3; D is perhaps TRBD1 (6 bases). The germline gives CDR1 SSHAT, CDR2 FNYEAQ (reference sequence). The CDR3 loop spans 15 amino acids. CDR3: CASSFGRTGTDTQYF. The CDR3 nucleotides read TGTGCTAGCAGCTTTGGACGGACAGGCACAGATACGCAGTATTTT. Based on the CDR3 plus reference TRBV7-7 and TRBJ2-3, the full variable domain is GAGVSQSPRYKVTKRGQDVTLRCDPISSHATLYWYQQALGQGPEFLTYFNYEAQPDKSGLPSDRFSAERPEGSISTLTIQRTEQRDSAMYRCASSFGRTGTDTQYFGPGTRLTVL.

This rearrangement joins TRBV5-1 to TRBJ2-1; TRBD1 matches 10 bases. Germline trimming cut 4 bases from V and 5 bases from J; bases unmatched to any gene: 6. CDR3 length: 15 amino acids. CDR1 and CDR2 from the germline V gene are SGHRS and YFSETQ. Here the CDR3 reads CASSLTGTGDNEQFF. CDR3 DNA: TGCGCCAGCAGCCTTACCGGGACAGGGGACAATGAGCAGTTCTTC.

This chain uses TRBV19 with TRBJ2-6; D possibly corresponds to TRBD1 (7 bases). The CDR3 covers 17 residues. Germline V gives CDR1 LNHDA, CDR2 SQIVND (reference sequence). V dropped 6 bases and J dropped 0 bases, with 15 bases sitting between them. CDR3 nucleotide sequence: TGTGCCAGTAGATCGACAGGGAGGCACTCTGGGGCCAACGTCCTGACTTTC. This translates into CASRSTGRHSGANVLTF.

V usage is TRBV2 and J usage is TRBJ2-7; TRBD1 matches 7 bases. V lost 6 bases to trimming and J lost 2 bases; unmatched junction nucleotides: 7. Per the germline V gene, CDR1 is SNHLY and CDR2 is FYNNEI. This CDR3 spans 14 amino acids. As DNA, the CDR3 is TGTGCCAGCAGATCCGGGACAGAGACCTACGAGCAGTACTTC. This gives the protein CASRSGTETYEQYF.

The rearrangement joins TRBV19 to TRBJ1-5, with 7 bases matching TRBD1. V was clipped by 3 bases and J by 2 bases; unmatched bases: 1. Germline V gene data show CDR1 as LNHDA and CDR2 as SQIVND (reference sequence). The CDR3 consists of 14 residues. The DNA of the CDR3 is TGTGCCAGTAGTATTACAGGGGGCAATCAGCCCCAGCATTTT. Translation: CASSITGGNQPQHF.

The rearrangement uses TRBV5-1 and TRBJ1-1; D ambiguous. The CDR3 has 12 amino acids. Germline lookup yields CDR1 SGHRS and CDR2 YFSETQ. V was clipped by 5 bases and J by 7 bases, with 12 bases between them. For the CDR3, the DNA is TGCGCCAGCAGGGGCGGGAACCTTGAAGCTTTCTTT. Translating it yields CASRGGNLEAFF.

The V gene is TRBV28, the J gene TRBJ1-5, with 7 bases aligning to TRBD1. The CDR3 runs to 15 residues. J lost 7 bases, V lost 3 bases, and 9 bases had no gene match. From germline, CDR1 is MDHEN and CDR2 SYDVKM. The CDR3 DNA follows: TGTGCCAGCAGTTTGGGCCAGGGGGTATGGCAGCCCCAGCATTTT. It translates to CASSLGQGVWQPQHF.

The CDR3 DNA is TGTGCCAGCAGCAAGCGGGGGGGCGGCGCAGATACGCAGTATTTT. Its translation is CASSKRGGGADTQYF. The rearrangement uses TRBV7-2 and TRBJ2-3, with TRBD2 matching 10 bases. The length of the CDR3 is 15 residues. V was pared by 5 bases and J by 4 bases, with 6 bases of the junction left unmatched. CDR1 is SGHTA, CDR2 FQGNSA, per germline.

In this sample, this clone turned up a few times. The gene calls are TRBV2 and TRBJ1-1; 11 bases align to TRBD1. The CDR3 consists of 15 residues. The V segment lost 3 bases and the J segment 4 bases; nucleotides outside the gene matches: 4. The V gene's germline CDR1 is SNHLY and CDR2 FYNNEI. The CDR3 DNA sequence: TGTGCCAGCAGTGAGTGGACAGGGGGCTTCACTGAAGCTTTCTTT. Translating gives CASSEWTGGFTEAFF.

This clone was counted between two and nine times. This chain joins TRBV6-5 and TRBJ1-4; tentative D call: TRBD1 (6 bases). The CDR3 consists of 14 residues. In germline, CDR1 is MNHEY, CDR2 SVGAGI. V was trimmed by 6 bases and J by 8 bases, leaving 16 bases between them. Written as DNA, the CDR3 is TGTGCCAGCAGCTCGGACCGCCAGGGGGAAAAACTGTTTTTT. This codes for CASSSDRQGEKLFF.

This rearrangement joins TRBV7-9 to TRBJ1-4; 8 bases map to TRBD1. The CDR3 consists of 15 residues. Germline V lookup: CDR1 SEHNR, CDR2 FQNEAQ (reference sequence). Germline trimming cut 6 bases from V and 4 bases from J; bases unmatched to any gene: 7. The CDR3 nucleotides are TGTGCCAGCAGTCCTAACAGGGGGGATAATGAAAAACTGTTTTTT. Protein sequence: CASSPNRGDNEKLFF.

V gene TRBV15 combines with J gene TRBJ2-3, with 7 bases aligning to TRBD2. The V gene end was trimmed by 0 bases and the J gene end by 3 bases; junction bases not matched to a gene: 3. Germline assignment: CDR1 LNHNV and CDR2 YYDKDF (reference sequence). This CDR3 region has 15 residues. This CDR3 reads CATSRDPGGTDTQYF. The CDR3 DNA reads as TGTGCCACCAGCAGAGATCCGGGAGGAACAGATACGCAGTATTTT.

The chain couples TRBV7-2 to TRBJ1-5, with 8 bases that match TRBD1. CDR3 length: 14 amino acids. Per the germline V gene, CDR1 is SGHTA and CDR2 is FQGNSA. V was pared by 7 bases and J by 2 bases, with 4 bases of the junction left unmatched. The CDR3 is CASMGQAGNQPQHF. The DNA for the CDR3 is TGTGCCAGCATGGGACAGGCCGGCAATCAGCCCCAGCATTTT.

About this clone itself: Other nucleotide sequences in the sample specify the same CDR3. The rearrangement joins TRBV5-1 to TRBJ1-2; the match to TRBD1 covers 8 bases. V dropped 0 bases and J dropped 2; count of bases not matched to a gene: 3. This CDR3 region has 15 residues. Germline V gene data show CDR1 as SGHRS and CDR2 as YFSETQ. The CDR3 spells CASSLEGTGNYGYTF. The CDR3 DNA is TGCGCCAGCAGCTTGGAAGGGACAGGCAACTATGGCTACACCTTC.

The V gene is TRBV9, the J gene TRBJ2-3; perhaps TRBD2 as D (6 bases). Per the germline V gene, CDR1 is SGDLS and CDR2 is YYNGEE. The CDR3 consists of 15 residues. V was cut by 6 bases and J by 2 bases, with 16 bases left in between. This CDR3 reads CASTLGPGVTDTQYF. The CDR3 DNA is TGTGCCAGCACCTTAGGTCCGGGGGTCACAGATACGCAGTATTTT.

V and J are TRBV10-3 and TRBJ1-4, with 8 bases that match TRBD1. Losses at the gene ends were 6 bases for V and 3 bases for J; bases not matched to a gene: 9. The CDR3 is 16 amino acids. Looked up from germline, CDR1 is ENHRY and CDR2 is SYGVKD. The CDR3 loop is CAISPDRGGPNEKLFF. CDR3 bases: TGTGCCATCAGCCCAGACAGGGGCGGACCTAATGAAAAACTGTTTTTT.

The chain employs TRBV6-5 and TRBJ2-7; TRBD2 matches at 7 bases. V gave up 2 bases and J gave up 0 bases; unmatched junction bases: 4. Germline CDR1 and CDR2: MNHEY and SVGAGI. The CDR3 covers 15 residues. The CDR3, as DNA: TGTGCCAGCAGTTACAGTTGGGAGGGCTCCTACGAGCAGTACTTC. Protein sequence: CASSYSWEGSYEQYF.

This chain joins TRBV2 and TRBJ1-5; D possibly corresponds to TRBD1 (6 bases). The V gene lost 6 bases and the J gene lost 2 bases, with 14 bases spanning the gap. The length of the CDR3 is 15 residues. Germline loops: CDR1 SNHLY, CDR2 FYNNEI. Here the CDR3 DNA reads TGTGCCAGCAGGGGGACACCCTGGGGCAATCAGCCCCAGCATTTT. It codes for CASRGTPWGNQPQHF.

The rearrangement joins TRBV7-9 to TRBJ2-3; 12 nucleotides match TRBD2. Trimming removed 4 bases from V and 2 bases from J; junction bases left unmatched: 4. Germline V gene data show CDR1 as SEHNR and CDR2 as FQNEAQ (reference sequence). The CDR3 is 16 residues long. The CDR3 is CASSSLAGGTTDTQYF. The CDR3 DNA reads TGTGCCAGCAGCTCCCTAGCGGGGGGGACCACAGATACGCAGTATTTT.

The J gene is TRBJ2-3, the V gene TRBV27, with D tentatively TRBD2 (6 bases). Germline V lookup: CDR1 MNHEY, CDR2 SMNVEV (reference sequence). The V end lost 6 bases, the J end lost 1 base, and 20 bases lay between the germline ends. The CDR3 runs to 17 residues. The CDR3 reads CASSPRDWWDRTDTQYF. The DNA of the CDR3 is TGTGCCAGCAGCCCCAGGGACTGGTGGGATCGCACAGATACGCAGTATTTT.

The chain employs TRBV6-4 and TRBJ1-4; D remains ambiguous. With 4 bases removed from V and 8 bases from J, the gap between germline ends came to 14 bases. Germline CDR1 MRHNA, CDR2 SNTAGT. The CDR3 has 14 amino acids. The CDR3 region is CASSGGEVREKLFF. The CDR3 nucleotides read TGTGCCAGCAGTGGGGGAGAGGTGAGGGAAAAACTGTTTTTT.

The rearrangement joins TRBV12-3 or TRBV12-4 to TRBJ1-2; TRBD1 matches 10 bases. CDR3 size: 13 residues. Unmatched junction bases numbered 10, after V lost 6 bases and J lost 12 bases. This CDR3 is CASRRQGARKDTF. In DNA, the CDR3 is TGTGCCAGCAGAAGACAGGGGGCAAGGAAAGACACCTTC.

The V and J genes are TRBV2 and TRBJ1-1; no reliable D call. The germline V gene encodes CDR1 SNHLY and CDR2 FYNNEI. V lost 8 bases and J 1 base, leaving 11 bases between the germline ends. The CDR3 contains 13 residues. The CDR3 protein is CASLGDANTEAFF. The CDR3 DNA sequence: TGTGCCAGCCTTGGAGACGCGAACACTGAAGCTTTCTTT.

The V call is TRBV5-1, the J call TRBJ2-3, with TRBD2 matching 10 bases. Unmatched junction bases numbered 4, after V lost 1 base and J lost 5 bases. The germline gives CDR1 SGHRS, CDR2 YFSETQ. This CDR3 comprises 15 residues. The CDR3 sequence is CASSLRLAGEDTQYF. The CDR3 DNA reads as TGCGCCAGCAGCTTGAGGCTAGCGGGGGAAGATACGCAGTATTTT.